Given below is one T cell receptor beta chain in context. The target antigen is unknown. The data derive from a study of cytomegalovirus exposure and HLA in healthy donors. The wider study: The roughly 120 million unique TCR beta sequences, from approximately 170 million T cells, were found by an earlier analysis.

Study-wide findings and caveats: It was assumed in the presence/absence analyses that sequencing depth was roughly uniform across donors. Available immune exposure information covered CMV serostatus only. Later genetic work tied a missense DCLRE1C variant to beta-chain V and J trimming.

With 60 Vbeta and 13 Jbeta primers, the PCR was carried out. Sequenced by immunoSEQ multiplex PCR; TCRdb stores in-frame clones only, minus some. The table has about 64,000 clones, over 70% seen once; the top ten hold 5%. Germline assignment: CDR1 SGHTA and CDR2 FQGNSA. V was cut by 8 bases and J by 0 bases, with 10 bases left in between. The CDR3 has 14 residues. This receptor was taken from a male donor in good health and CMV-seropositive. The chain is built from TRBV7-2 and TRBJ2-2; D possibly corresponds to TRBD2 (6 bases). What was sequenced was PBMCs. In DNA, the CDR3 is TGTGCCAGCTCGACGGGGGCGAACACCGGGGAGCTGTTTTTT. It codes for CASSTGANTGELFF.